These 22 T cell receptor beta chains were all obtained from the same sample, sequenced in a study of spatial heterogeneity in lung cancer. Points from the study as a whole: One measure, the expanded intratumoral alpha and beta TCR count, tracked tumor mutation counts.

For these TCRs, the target antigens are not known. The sample's time point: sample taken at primary tumor resection. TCRdb reprocessed the 5' RACE reads with MiXCR, giving one entry per CDR3 protein. The table has 17,000 or so distinct CDR3 sequences, 6.2% seen once; the top ten hold 6.8%. Sequencing was performed on lung tumor tissue, taken at surgery. Source of these receptors: a male donor with early-stage non-small cell lung cancer.

This clonotype is deemed medium-sized. This beta chain represents an off-target read in a library built for alpha chains; its size is of limited meaning. The chain employs TRBV18 and TRBJ2-2; 7 nucleotides agree with TRBD2. The CDR3 totals 17 residues. V was pared by 3 bases and J by 2 bases, with 9 bases of the junction left unmatched. Germline loops: CDR1 KGHSH, CDR2 LQKENI. In DNA, the CDR3 is TGTGCCAGCTCACCTCTTCGGGGGACTATAAACACCGGGGAGCTGTTTTTT. It encodes CASSPLRGTINTGELFF. Variable domain in full (rest from reference TRBV18 and TRBJ2-2): NAGVMQNPRHLVRRRGQEARLRCSPMKGHSHVYWYRQLPEEGLKFMVYLQKENIIDESGMPKERFSAEFPKEGPSILRIQQVVRGDSAAYFCASSPLRGTINTGELFFGEGSRLTVL.

The sample holds many counts of this clonotype. This beta chain was picked up by a library intended for alpha chains and is off target, so its count carries little meaning. The V and J genes are TRBV7-9 and TRBJ1-1, with D unclear. V lost 9 bases, J lost 8 bases, and 19 bases lay in between. The CDR3 is made up of 13 amino acids. The germline CDR1 and CDR2 sequences are SEHNR and FQNEAQ (reference sequence). The DNA for the CDR3 is TGTGCCAGTGTGGACGGCAGTCTCTTGGAAGCTTTCTTT. This encodes CASVDGSLLEAFF.

By share, this clonotype counts as medium-sized. Little can be read into the size of this beta chain, an off-target read in a library designed for alpha chains. The chain combines TRBV20-1 with TRBJ1-3; TRBD1 is a possible D gene (5 bases). V dropped 4 bases and J dropped 2 bases, with 15 bases sitting between them. The V gene's germline CDR1 is DFQATT and CDR2 SNEGSKA (reference sequence). The CDR3 totals 15 residues. The CDR3 DNA reads TGCAGTGCTAAGACGCAAAGGGGCCCTGGAAACACCATATATTTT. As protein: CSAKTQRGPGNTIYF.

This clonotype was seen at least ten times. The library was built for alpha chains, so this beta chain is an off-target read and its size means little. The rearrangement uses TRBV6-1 and TRBJ2-5, with D tentatively TRBD2 (6 bases). The germline gives CDR1 MNHNS, CDR2 SASEGT. V lost 3 bases, J lost 10 bases, and 12 bases lay in between. The CDR3 consists of 12 residues. CDR3 DNA sequence: TGTGCCAGCAGTGACAGTCACGGGGGCCAGTACTTC. Protein sequence: CASSDSHGGQYF.

This clonotype was seen many times. This beta chain is off target for a library built for alpha chains, so its abundance means little. This chain uses TRBV18 with TRBJ1-5; D not resolved. CDR3 size: 14 residues. Germline CDR1 reads KGHSH; CDR2 reads LQKENI. Trimming removed 2 bases at V and 0 bases at J, with 5 bases between. CDR3 in DNA: TGTGCCAGCTCACCATCAGCTAGCAATCAGCCCCAGCATTTT. It is translated as CASSPSASNQPQHF.

This clonotype occurred many times. For a library built for alpha chains, this beta chain is a stray read; little rests on its size. The chain links TRBV7-9 to TRBJ1-5, with a possible D match to TRBD1 (5 bases). The CDR3 contains 16 residues. V was pared by 5 bases and J by 6 bases, with 20 bases between. CDR1 and CDR2 (germline): SEHNR, FQNEAQ (reference sequence). The CDR3 sequence is CASSHSLGVGSQPQHF. CDR3 coding DNA: TGTGCCAGCAGCCATAGCTTGGGGGTCGGCTCTCAGCCCCAGCATTTT. The full variable domain, in which reference TRBV7-9 and TRBJ1-5 provide the parts outside the CDR3, is DTGVSQNPRHKITKRGQNVTFRCDPISEHNRLYWYRQTLGQGPEFLTYFQNEAQLEKSRLLSDRFSAERPKGSFSTLEIQRTEQGDSAMYLCASSHSLGVGSQPQHFGDGTRLSIL.

A remark on this clonotype: The size of this beta chain means little, since it is a stray read in a library made for alpha chains. The rearrangement uses TRBV28 and TRBJ1-5; TRBD1 matches at 7 bases. The CDR3 is made up of 12 amino acids. After removal of 11 bases from V and 7 bases from J, the junction contained 8 bases not matched to a gene. Germline V gene data show CDR1 as MDHEN and CDR2 as SYDVKM. The CDR3, as DNA: TGTGCCGGGAGACAGGGAGGACAGCCCCAGCATTTT. Translation gives CAGRQGGQPQHF.

This clonotype has a count of ten or more. This beta chain is an off-target read within a library intended for alpha chains, so its frequency means little. The chain links TRBV10-3 to TRBJ1-5; D is undetermined. CDR1 is ENHRY, CDR2 SYGVKD, per germline. V lost 10 bases and J lost 2, with 12 bases in between. There are 13 residues in the CDR3. The CDR3 DNA reads TGTGCCAGTCAAGATAGTGGCAATCAGCCCCAGCATTTT. As protein: CASQDSGNQPQHF.

Only a few counts were recorded for this clonotype. The library was prepared for alpha chains; this beta chain is a stray read, so its frequency means little. This rearrangement joins TRBV11-2 to TRBJ2-1, with TRBD2 matching over 9 bases. This CDR3 comprises 14 residues. Germline V gene lookup returns CDR1 SGHAT and CDR2 FQNNGV. V lost 5 bases and J lost 13; bases outside the gene matches: 12. The CDR3 sequence is CASSTERLAVYQFF. The CDR3 DNA is TGTGCCAGCAGCACCGAGAGACTAGCGGTCTATCAGTTCTTC.

This clonotype was recorded many times. Because the library targeted alpha chains, this beta chain is an off-target read whose size means little. The chain uses TRBV29-1 and TRBJ1-2; D gene unclear. This CDR3 spans 14 amino acids. V was trimmed by 2 bases and J by 4 bases, leaving 14 bases between them. The germline gives CDR1 SQVTM, CDR2 ANQGSEA. This chain's CDR3 is CSVERQDGIYGYTF. CDR3 coding DNA: TGCAGCGTTGAAAGGCAGGACGGCATCTATGGCTACACCTTC.

This clonotype has a count of ten or more. This beta chain appears as a stray read in a library generated for alpha chains; its size is not informative. The chain combines TRBV27 with TRBJ2-2; no definite D call. The CDR3 length is 13 residues. The V gene's germline CDR1 is MNHEY and CDR2 SMNVEV (reference sequence). V lost 1 base, J lost 5 bases, and 5 bases lay in between. This chain's CDR3 is CASSLLGTGELFF. CDR3 DNA sequence: TGTGCCAGCAGTTTATTGGGTACCGGGGAGCTGTTTTTT.

This clonotype was counted ten times or more. Because this beta chain is a stray read in a library intended to capture alpha chains, its abundance should not be given much weight. The chain couples TRBV13 to TRBJ2-1; TRBD1 aligns across 8 bases. V shed 6 bases, J shed 9 bases, and the junction held 4 bases outside the gene matches. This CDR3 region has 12 residues. The germline CDR1 and CDR2 sequences are PRHDT and FYEKMQ (reference sequence). The CDR3 is CASSLQGGEQFF. The DNA of the CDR3 is TGTGCCAGCAGTCTACAGGGGGGTGAGCAGTTCTTC. Based on the CDR3 plus reference TRBV13 and TRBJ2-1, the full variable domain is AAGVIQSPRHLIKEKRETATLKCYPIPRHDTVYWYQQGPGQDPQFLISFYEKMQSDKGSIPDRFSAQQFSDYHSELNMSSLELGDSALYFCASSLQGGEQFFGPGTRLTVL.

This clonotype was observed at least ten times. This beta chain is off target for a library built for alpha chains, so its abundance means little. The V and J genes are TRBV5-1 and TRBJ2-3, with D possibly TRBD2 on 5 matching bases. V was clipped by 0 bases and J by 2 bases, with 13 bases between them. The CDR3 runs to 16 residues. CDR1 and CDR2 from the germline V gene are SGHRS and YFSETQ. CDR3 loop: CASSLAVRRVTDTQYF. The CDR3 DNA sequence: TGCGCCAGCAGCTTGGCAGTCCGGCGGGTCACAGATACGCAGTATTTT.

This clonotype was observed at least ten times. Within a library made for alpha chains, this beta chain is off target, and its count is uninformative. The rearrangement uses TRBV12-3 or TRBV12-4 and TRBJ1-2, with D maybe TRBD1 (5 bases). V gave up 6 bases and J gave up 4 bases, with 15 bases separating them. The CDR3 is 14 residues long. Here the CDR3 reads CASRFGTGSYGYTF. In nucleotides, the CDR3 is TGTGCCAGCAGGTTTGGTACAGGCAGCTATGGCTACACCTTC.

This clonotype was seen repeatedly, ten times or more. The library was designed around alpha chains, so this beta chain is a stray read whose abundance carries little weight. V gene TRBV5-1 combines with J gene TRBJ1-5, with TRBD1 as a possible D gene (5 bases). CDR1 and CDR2 (germline): SGHRS, YFSETQ. CDR3 length equals 16 residues. V gave up 0 bases and J gave up 2 bases, with 12 bases separating them. CDR3 protein: CASSLDGTDRNQPQHF. Written as DNA, the CDR3 is TGCGCCAGCAGCTTGGACGGGACCGATCGCAATCAGCCCCAGCATTTT.

By sample share, this clonotype is medium-sized (0.01 to 0.1%). This beta chain is an off-target read within a library intended for alpha chains, so its frequency means little. V usage is TRBV7-6 and J usage is TRBJ2-1; maybe TRBD2 (5 bases). CDR3 length: 16 residues. Trimming took 1 base from V and 3 from J, leaving 13 bases between them. Per the germline V gene, CDR1 is SGHVS and CDR2 is FNYEAQ. This chain's CDR3 is CASSLEPHGVYNEQFF. The CDR3, as DNA: TGTGCCAGCAGCTTAGAACCGCACGGGGTCTACAATGAGCAGTTCTTC.

As for this clonotype: Relative to the germline gene, one junction end is altered; a read error may explain this. Since the library was made to target alpha chains, this beta chain is a stray read and its abundance is not meaningful. The chain has TRBV6-2 or TRBV6-3 and TRBJ2-5, with D perhaps assigned TRBD1 or TRBD2 (5 bases each). The CDR3 has 15 amino acids. Germline V lookup: CDR1 MNHEY, CDR2 SVGEGT. For the CDR3, the DNA is TGTGCCAGCAGTTACCGGGACCGACCAAGAGAGGCCCAGTACTTC. As protein: CASSYRDRPREAQYF.

This clonotype is a singleton in its sample. As an off-target read in a library built for alpha chains, this beta chain has a frequency of little significance. The V and J genes are TRBV6-1 and TRBJ2-1; D is perhaps TRBD1 (6 bases). Germline assignment: CDR1 MNHNS and CDR2 SASEGT. The CDR3 has 12 amino acids. The V end was cut by 5 bases, the J end by 4 bases, with 6 bases between. The CDR3 DNA reads TGTGCCAGCAGTAGGGGGTACAATGAGCAGTTCTTC. It is translated as CASSRGYNEQFF.

This clonotype has ten or more counts. This beta chain came through as a stray read in a library set up for alpha chains, and its size says little. J is TRBJ1-4 and V is TRBV7-8, with 8 positions matching TRBD1. V lost 5 bases to trimming and J lost 1 base; unmatched junction nucleotides: 12. In germline, CDR1 is SGHVS, CDR2 FQNEAQ. The CDR3 extends over 18 amino acids. The chain's CDR3 is CASSPLRDRKKTNEKLFF. Written as DNA, the CDR3 is TGTGCCAGCAGCCCGTTACGGGACAGGAAAAAAACTAATGAAAAACTGTTTTTT.

This clonotype occurred many times. For a library built for alpha chains, this beta chain is a stray read; little rests on its size. The rearrangement uses TRBV7-9 and TRBJ1-4; 9 bases match TRBD1. The CDR3 is 14 amino acids. Germline V CDR1 and CDR2: SEHNR, FQNEAQ (reference sequence). The junction had 8 bases not matched to a gene; V was cut back by 5 bases and J by 10 bases. CDR3 residues: CASSMTGGERKLFF. CDR3 nucleotide sequence: TGTGCCAGCAGCATGACAGGGGGAGAAAGAAAACTGTTTTTT.

This clonotype qualifies as medium-sized. This beta chain slipped into a library made for alpha chains as a stray read, so its size is not meaningful. The chain recombines TRBV10-3 with TRBJ2-7; D tentatively reads TRBD1 or TRBD2 (5 bases each). The length of the CDR3 is 11 residues. The V gene lost 10 bases and the J gene lost 2 bases, with 9 bases spanning the gap. Germline lookup yields CDR1 ENHRY and CDR2 SYGVKD. The CDR3 is CATGTAYEQYF. Here the CDR3 DNA reads TGTGCCACCGGGACGGCCTACGAGCAGTACTTC.

This clonotype was seen ten or more times. The size of this beta chain means little, since it is a stray read in a library made for alpha chains. This sequence joins TRBV9 and TRBJ2-2, with 7 bases aligning to TRBD1. J was trimmed by 0 bases and V by 7 bases; bases with no gene match: 6. CDR3 length equals 15 residues. The germline V gene has CDR1 SGDLS and CDR2 YYNGEE. The CDR3 DNA reads as TGTGCCAGCTTCCCCCAGGGGGCGAACACCGGGGAGCTGTTTTTT. Translation gives CASFPQGANTGELFF.